The present entry profiles one T cell receptor (beta chain) with its context. The CDR3 sequence is 15 residues long. The junction had 2 bases not matched to a gene; V was cut back by 4 bases and J by 2 bases. Per germline, CDR1 SGHVS and CDR2 FQNEAQ. This record comes from a study of blood T cell repertoires in COVID-19. Overall study: Acute and convalescent COVID-19 specimens originated in the United States, Italy and Spain.

Original analysis: Counts of nucleated cells, estimated from reference gene primer amplification, were obtained. Here immunoSEQ multiplex PCR was the method, and the copy in TCRdb shows in-frame clones only, minus some. V and J calls and clone size come straight from that table; D and trimming were deduced from the DNA. The sample has under 110,000 clones, 60% to 85% seen once. The chain is built from TRBV7-8 and TRBJ2-7; 13 bases line up with TRBD2. The sequence derives from an elderly man with COVID-19, enrolled during active disease. Sequencing input: peripheral blood. Written as DNA, the CDR3 is TGTGCCAGCAGCTGGACTAGCGGGAGAACCTACGAGCAGTACTTC. It specifies CASSWTSGRTYEQYF.